Here is one T cell receptor beta chain with its context. Germline CDR1 and CDR2: GTSNPN and SVGIG (reference sequence). The CDR3 contains 15 residues. V shed 5 bases and J shed 4 bases, with 20 bases lying between them. These data come from a study of blood T cell repertoires in COVID-19. As for the study in general: There were acute and convalescent COVID-19 samples, and they came from the United States, Italy and Spain. From T cells, B-cell-depleted T cells, or PBMCs came the material, which was cDNA or gDNA.

As processed by the authors: Nucleated cell counts were estimated from reference gene primer amplification. Profiled with immunoSEQ multiplex PCR; TCRdb holds only in-frame clones, not every one. The D gene and trimming were derived from the DNA, and the V and J assignments and clone size from that table. The sample has about 140,000 clones, 84% seen once. The specimen sequenced was peripheral blood. The source is a man aged 25 to 45 with COVID-19, enrolled during active disease. V is TRBV30 and J is TRBJ1-1; TRBD1 might be the D (6 bases). For the CDR3, the DNA is TGTGCCTGGTTCAAACAGGGTAAAGAAGTCACTGAAGCTTTCTTT. Its translation is CAWFKQGKEVTEAFF.